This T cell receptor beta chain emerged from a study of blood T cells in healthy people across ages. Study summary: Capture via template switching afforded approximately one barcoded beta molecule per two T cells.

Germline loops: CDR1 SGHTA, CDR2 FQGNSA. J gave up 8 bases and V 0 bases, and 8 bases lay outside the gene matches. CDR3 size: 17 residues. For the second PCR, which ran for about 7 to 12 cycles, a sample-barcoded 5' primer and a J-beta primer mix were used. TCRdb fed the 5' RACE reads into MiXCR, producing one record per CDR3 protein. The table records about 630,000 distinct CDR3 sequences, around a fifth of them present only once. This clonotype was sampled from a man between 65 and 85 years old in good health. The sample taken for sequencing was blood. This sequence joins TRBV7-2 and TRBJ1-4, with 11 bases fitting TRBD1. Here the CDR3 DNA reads TGTGCCAGCAGCTTAGCCAGGACAGGGGGCTTAAGGGAAAAACTGTTTTTT. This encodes CASSLARTGGLREKLFF.